This paragraph reports one T cell receptor (beta chain). Deletions cut 1 base from V and 4 bases from J, with 13 bases between. CDR3 length: 15 residues. Germline V gives CDR1 SGHTA, CDR2 FQGNSA. In the original analysis: Nucleated cell counts were estimated from reference gene primer amplification. The data were produced by immunoSEQ multiplex PCR, yet TCRdb's version contains in-frame clones alone and is incomplete. That table furnishes V, J and clone size, whereas the DNA furnished D and trimming. The table lists about 120,000 clones, roughly 84% of them singletons. This record comes from a study of blood T cell repertoires in COVID-19.

Specimen: peripheral blood. The source of this sequence is a woman older than 75 with acute or convalescent COVID-19. This chain connects TRBV7-2 to TRBJ1-1, with D perhaps TRBD1 (6 bases). The CDR3 loop is CASSLEGGRTTEAFF. The CDR3 DNA is TGTGCCAGCAGCTTAGAGGGGGGGAGGACCACTGAAGCTTTCTTT.